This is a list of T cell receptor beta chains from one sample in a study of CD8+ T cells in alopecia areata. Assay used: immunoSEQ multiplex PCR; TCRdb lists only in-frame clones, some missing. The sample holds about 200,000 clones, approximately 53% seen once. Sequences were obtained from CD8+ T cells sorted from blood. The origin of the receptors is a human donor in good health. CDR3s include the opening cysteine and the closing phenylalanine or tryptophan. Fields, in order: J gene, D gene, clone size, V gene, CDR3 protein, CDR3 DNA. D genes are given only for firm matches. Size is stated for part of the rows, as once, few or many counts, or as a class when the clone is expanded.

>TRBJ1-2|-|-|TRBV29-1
CSVVDPRGGYTF
TGCAGCGTTGTAGATCCCCGGGGCGGCTACACCTTC
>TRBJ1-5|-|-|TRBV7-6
CASSSGTSNQPQHF
TGTGCCAGCAGCTCCGGGACAAGCAATCAGCCCCAGCATTTT
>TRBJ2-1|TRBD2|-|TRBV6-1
CASIPTSGTYNEQFF
TGTGCCAGCATTCCTACTAGCGGCACTTACAATGAGCAGTTCTTC
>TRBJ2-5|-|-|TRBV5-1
CASSFYGGPQETQYF
TGCGCCAGCAGCTTTTACGGGGGTCCTCAAGAGACCCAGTACTTC
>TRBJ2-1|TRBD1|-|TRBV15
CATSREDRGHYNEQFF
TGTGCCACCAGCAGAGAAGACAGGGGCCACTACAATGAGCAGTTCTTC
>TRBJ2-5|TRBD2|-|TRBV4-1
CASSQGAAGYETQYF
TGCGCCAGCAGCCAAGGAGCAGCGGGGTATGAGACCCAGTACTTC
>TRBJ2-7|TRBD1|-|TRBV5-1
CASSLTGAFFYEQYF
TGCGCCAGCAGCTTAACAGGGGCTTTTTTCTACGAGCAGTACTTC
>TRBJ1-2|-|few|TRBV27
CASSPIARESHYGYTF
TGTGCCAGCAGTCCGATCGCCCGGGAATCCCACTATGGCTACACCTTC
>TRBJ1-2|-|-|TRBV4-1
CASSQDQGNYGYTF
TGCGCCAGCAGCCAAGATCAGGGTAACTATGGCTACACCTTC
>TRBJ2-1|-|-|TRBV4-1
CASSQGGGEQFF
TGCGCCAGCAGCCAAGGTGGAGGGGAGCAGTTCTTC
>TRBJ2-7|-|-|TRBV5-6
CASSYQAQGESYEQYF
TGTGCCAGCAGCTATCAGGCCCAGGGAGAGTCCTACGAGCAGTACTTC
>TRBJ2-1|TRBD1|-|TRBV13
CASSLGQAQSNEQFF
TGTGCCAGCAGCCTTGGACAGGCACAGTCCAATGAGCAGTTCTTC
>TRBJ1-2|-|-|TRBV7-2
CASIEGPSFDYTF
TGTGCCAGCATCGAGGGGCCCTCCTTCGACTACACCTTC
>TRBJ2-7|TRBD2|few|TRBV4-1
CASSTTGTSYEQYF
TGCGCCAGCTCAACCACCGGGACTAGCTACGAGCAGTACTTC
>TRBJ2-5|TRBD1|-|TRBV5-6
CASSWDRRETQYF
TGTGCCAGCAGCTGGGACAGGCGAGAGACCCAGTACTTC
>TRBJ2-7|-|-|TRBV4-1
CASSQDSWGYEQYF
TGCGCCAGCAGCCAAGATTCGTGGGGGTACGAGCAGTACTTC
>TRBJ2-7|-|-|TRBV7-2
CASSLRGYEQYF
TGTGCCAGCAGCTTACGAGGGTACGAGCAGTACTTC
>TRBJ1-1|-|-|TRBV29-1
CSVSRSTEAFF
TGCAGCGTTAGCAGAAGCACTGAAGCTTTCTTT
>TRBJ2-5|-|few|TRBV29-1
CSVVPGLQETQYF
TGCAGCGTTGTCCCGGGACTGCAAGAGACCCAGTACTTC
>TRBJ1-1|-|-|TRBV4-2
CASSQETATEAFF
TGTGCCAGCAGCCAAGAAACAGCCACTGAAGCTTTCTTT
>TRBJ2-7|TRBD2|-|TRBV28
CASSLGTSGAYEQYF
TGTGCCAGCAGTCTAGGGACTAGCGGGGCCTACGAGCAGTACTTC
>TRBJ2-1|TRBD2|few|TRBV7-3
CASSLSGTSFQFF
TGTGCCAGCAGCTTATCCGGGACTAGCTTTCAGTTCTTC
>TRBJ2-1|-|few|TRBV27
CASSHGGNEQFF
TGTGCCAGCAGTCATGGAGGGAATGAGCAGTTCTTC
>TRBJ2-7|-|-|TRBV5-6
CASSWERGDYEQYF
TGTGCCAGCAGCTGGGAAAGGGGGGACTACGAGCAGTACTTC
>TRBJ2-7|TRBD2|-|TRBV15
CATSKRTSGAYEQYF
TGTGCCACCAGCAAAAGGACTAGCGGGGCCTACGAGCAGTACTTC
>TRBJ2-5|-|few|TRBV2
CASSDPPEDSQYQETQYF
TGTGCCAGCAGTGACCCTCCAGAGGACAGCCAGTACCAAGAGACCCAGTACTTC
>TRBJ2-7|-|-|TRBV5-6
CASSLGLALDEQYF
TGTGCCAGCAGCTTGGGGCTTGCCCTAGACGAGCAGTACTTC
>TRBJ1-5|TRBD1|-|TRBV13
CASSQGQGKPQHF
TGTGCCAGCAGCCAGGGACAGGGGAAGCCCCAGCATTTT
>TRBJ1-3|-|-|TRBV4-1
CASSQDLGSGNTIYF
TGCGCCAGCAGCCAAGATCTGGGGTCTGGAAACACCATATATTTT
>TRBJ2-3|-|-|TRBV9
CASSVVRGPADTQYF
TGTGCCAGCAGCGTAGTCCGGGGGCCCGCAGATACGCAGTATTTT
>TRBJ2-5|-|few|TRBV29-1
CSVEVQDLRTSYQETQYF
TGCAGCGTTGAAGTACAAGACCTAAGGACGTCCTACCAAGAGACCCAGTACTTC
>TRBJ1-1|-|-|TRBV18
CASSPSSRDLNTEAFF
TGTGCCAGCTCACCATCTTCTCGAGATTTGAACACTGAAGCTTTCTTT
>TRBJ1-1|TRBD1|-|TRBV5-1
CASSLGQGRYEAFF
TGCGCCAGCAGCTTGGGACAGGGACGCTATGAAGCTTTCTTT
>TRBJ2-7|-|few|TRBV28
CASSELGPSYEQYF
TGTGCCAGCAGTGAACTAGGCCCTTCCTACGAGCAGTACTTC
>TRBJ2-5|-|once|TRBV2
CASIPRGGPAQYF
TGTGCCAGCATCCCACGTGGGGGACCCGCCCAGTACTTC
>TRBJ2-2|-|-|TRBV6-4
CASSVSLDTGELFF
TGTGCCAGCAGTGTCTCTTTGGACACCGGGGAGCTGTTTTTT
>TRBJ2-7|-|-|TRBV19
CARNPGGPRGQYF
TGTGCCCGGAACCCGGGGGGCCCGCGCGGGCAGTACTTC
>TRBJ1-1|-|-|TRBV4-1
CASSPPVGTEAFF
TGCGCCAGCAGTCCCCCGGTGGGCACTGAAGCTTTCTTT
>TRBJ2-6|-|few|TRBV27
CASSLFLAGANVLTF
TGTGCCAGCAGTTTATTCTTAGCTGGGGCCAACGTCCTGACTTTC
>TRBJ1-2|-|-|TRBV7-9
CASSQVGRQWGYTF
TGTGCCAGCAGCCAAGTGGGGAGACAGTGGGGCTACACCTTC
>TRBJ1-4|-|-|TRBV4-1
CASSQQGEGEKLFF
TGCGCCAGCAGCCAGCAGGGCGAGGGTGAAAAACTGTTTTTT
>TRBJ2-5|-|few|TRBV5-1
CASGDSGKEQYF
TGCGCCAGCGGAGACAGCGGAAAAGAACAGTACTTC
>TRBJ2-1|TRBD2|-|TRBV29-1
CSVVRGGLYNEQFF
TGCAGCGTTGTGCGGGGGGGCCTCTACAATGAGCAGTTCTTC
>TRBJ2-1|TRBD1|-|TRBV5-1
CASRQGSNEQFF
TGCGCCAGTCGACAGGGGAGCAATGAGCAGTTCTTC
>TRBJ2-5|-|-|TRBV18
CASSPDQETQYF
TGTGCCAGCTCACCGGACCAAGAGACCCAGTACTTC
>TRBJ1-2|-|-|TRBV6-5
CASSYGRFYGYTF
TGTGCCAGCAGTTACGGCAGGTTCTATGGCTACACCTTC
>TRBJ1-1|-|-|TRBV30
CAWSGVSNPEAFF
TGTGCCTGGAGTGGGGTCTCGAATCCTGAAGCTTTCTTT
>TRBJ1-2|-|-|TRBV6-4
CASSDGQTPNYGYTF
TGTGCCAGCAGTGACGGACAGACGCCTAACTATGGCTACACCTTC
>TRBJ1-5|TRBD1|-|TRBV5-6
CASSFGTVYQPQHF
TGTGCCAGCAGCTTCGGGACAGTTTATCAGCCCCAGCATTTT
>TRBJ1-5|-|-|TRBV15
CATSMDSSNQPQHF
TGTGCCACCAGCATGGACAGTAGCAATCAGCCCCAGCATTTT
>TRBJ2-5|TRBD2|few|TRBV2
CASSEDSGGARETQYF
TGTGCCAGCAGTGAAGACAGCGGGGGGGCCAGGGAGACCCAGTACTTC